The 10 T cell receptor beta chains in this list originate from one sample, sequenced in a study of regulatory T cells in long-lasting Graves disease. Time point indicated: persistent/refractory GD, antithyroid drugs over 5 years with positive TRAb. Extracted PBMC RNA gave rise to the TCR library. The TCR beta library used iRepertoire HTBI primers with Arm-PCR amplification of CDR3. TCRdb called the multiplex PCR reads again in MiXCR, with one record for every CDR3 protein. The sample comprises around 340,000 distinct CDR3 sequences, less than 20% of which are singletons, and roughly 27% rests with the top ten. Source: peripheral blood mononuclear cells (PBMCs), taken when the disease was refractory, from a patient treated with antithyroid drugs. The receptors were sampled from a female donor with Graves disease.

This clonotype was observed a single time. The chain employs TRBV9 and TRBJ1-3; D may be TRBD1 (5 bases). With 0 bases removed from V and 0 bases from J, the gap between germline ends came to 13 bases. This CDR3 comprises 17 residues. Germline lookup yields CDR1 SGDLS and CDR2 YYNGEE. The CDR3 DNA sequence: TGTGCCAGCAGCGTAGCCCCGGAGAGGGGCTCTGGAAACACCATATATTTT. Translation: CASSVAPERGSGNTIYF.

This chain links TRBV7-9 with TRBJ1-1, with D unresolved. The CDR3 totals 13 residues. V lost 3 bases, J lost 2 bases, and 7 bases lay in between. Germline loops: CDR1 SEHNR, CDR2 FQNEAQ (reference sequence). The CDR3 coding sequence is TGTGCCAGCAGCTTCGAGATCAACACTGAAGCTTTCTTT. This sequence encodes CASSFEINTEAFF.

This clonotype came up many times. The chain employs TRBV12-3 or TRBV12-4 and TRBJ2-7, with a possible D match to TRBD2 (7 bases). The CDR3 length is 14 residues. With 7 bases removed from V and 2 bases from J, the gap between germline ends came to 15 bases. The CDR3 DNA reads TGTGCCAGCAATCTAGGGGGGGTTCCCTACGAGCAGTACTTC. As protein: CASNLGGVPYEQYF.

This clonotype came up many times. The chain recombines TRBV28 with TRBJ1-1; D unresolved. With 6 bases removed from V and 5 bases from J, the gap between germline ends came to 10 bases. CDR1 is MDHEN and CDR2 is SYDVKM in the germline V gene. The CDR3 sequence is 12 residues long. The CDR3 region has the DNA TGTGCCAGCAGCTCCCCCCTTACTGAAGCTTTCTTT. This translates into CASSSPLTEAFF.

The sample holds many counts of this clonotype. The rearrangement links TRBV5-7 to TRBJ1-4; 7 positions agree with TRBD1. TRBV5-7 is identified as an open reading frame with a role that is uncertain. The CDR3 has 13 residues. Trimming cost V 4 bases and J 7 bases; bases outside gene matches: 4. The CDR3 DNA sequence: TGTGCCAGCAGCGCAAACAGGGGTGAAAAACTGTTTTTT. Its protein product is CASSANRGEKLFF.

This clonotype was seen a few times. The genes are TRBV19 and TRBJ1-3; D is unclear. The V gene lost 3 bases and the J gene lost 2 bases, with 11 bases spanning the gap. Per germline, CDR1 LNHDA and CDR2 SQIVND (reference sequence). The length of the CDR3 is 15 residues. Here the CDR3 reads CASSIGPGTGNTIYF. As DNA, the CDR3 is TGTGCCAGTAGTATCGGGCCAGGCACTGGAAACACCATATATTTT.

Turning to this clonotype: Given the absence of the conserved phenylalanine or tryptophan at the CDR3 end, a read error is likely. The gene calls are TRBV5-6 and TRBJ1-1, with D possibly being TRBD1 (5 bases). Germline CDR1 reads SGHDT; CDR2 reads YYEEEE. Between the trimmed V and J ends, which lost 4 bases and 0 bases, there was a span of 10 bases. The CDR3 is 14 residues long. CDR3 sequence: CASSEDMVNTEAFL. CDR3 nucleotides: TGTGCCAGCAGCGAGGACATGGTGAACACTGAAGCTTTCCTT.

The CDR3 DNA sequence: TGCAGTGCTAGGGAGGCCACTGAAGCTTTCTTT. It codes for CSAREATEAFF. The rearrangement links TRBV20-1 to TRBJ1-1; no clear D. CDR3 length: 11 residues. Trimming removed 3 bases from V and 4 bases from J, with 6 bases in between. Germline-derived CDR1 and CDR2 are DFQATT and SNEGSKA (reference sequence).

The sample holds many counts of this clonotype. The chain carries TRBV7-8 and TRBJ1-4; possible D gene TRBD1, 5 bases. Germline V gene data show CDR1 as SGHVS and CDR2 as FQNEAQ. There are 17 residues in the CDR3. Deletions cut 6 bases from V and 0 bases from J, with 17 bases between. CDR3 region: CASRRTRGVATNEKLFF. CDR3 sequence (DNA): TGTGCCAGCAGACGTACGAGGGGCGTTGCAACTAATGAAAAACTGTTTTTT.

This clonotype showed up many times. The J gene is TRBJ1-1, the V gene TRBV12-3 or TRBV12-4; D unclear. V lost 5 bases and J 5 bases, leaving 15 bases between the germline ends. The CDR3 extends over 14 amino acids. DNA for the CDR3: TGTGCCAGCAGTGCTCAAATTGAAGGGACTGAAGCTTTCTTT. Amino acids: CASSAQIEGTEAFF.